The T cell receptor beta chain described here comes from a study of blood T cells in healthy people across ages. With 5 bases removed from V and 0 bases from J, the gap between germline ends came to 17 bases. In germline, CDR1 is SGHAT, CDR2 FQNNGV. The CDR3 loop spans 16 amino acids. A second PCR of 7 to 11 cycles used a sample-barcoded 5' primer and a J-beta primer mix. TCRdb re-analysed the 5' RACE reads in MiXCR, keeping a single row per CDR3 protein. The sample holds 1.5 million to 2 million distinct CDR3 sequences, 28% seen once. The V and J genes are TRBV11-2 and TRBJ2-7, with D perhaps assigned TRBD1 or TRBD2 (5 bases each). The receptor was derived from a woman aged 25 to 45 in good health. The specimen sequenced was blood. In DNA, the CDR3 is TGTGCCAGCAGCGGGATCATGGGACGGACCTCCTACGAGCAGTACTTC. Residues: CASSGIMGRTSYEQYF. The complete variable domain, with remaining parts taken from reference TRBV11-2 and TRBJ2-7, reads EAGVAQSPRYKIIEKRQSVAFWCNPISGHATLYWYQQILGQGPKLLIQFQNNGVVDDSQLPKDRFSAERLKGVDSTLKIQPAKLEDSAVYLCASSGIMGRTSYEQYFGPGTRLTVT.